The rows below give T cell receptor beta chains drawn from one sample of a study of high-grade serous ovarian cancer treatment subgroups. Produced via immunoSEQ multiplex PCR; TCRdb's table is partial and in-frame only. There are 30,000 to 40,000 clones in the sample; around 80% occur only once, and around 3.3% lies in the top ten. The sample taken for sequencing was tumor tissue. These TCRs come from a human donor with high-grade serous ovarian cancer. CDR3s include the opening cysteine and the closing phenylalanine or tryptophan. D genes are given only for firm matches. Clone size is shown for a subset of rows, as once, few, many or a class of expanded clone.

cdr3_nt,cdr3_aa,clone_size,d_call,j_call,v_call
TGTGCCAGCAGTTTTGGCGGGAGGGGAGATACGCAGTATTTT,CASSFGGRGDTQYF,-,TRBD2,TRBJ2-3,TRBV6-5
TGCAGCACCTGGTCGGCCGGGAGCCGGAGGAATGAGCAGTTCTTC,CSTWSAGSRRNEQFF,few,-,TRBJ2-1,TRBV29-1
TGTGCCAGCAGCTCAGGACTACCCCGAGAGCAGTTCTTC,CASSSGLPREQFF,-,-,TRBJ2-1,TRBV7-6
TGCAGTGCCCAAGCAGATACGCAGTATTTT,CSAQADTQYF,-,-,TRBJ2-3,TRBV20-1
TGTGCCAGCAGCGTAGGAGGGGTCAGGTTGGGGGTCGAAGAGACCCAGTACTTC,CASSVGGVRLGVEETQYF,-,-,TRBJ2-5,TRBV9
TGCGCCAGCAGCCAAGAGCATCGCGATATTGCCAATCAGCCCCAGCATTTT,CASSQEHRDIANQPQHF,once,-,TRBJ1-5,TRBV4-3
TGTGCCAGCAGCTTAGAACAAAAATGGGCCGGGGAGCTGTTTTTT,CASSLEQKWAGELFF,-,-,TRBJ2-2,TRBV11-3
TGTGCCAGCAGCCAAGATTTGTTAACGTTCACCGGGGAGCTGTTTTTT,CASSQDLLTFTGELFF,-,-,TRBJ2-2,TRBV4-2
TGTGCCAGCAGCTTAGTACAGGGGCTGAGTCAGCCCCAGCATTTT,CASSLVQGLSQPQHF,-,TRBD1,TRBJ1-5,TRBV7-2
TGTGCCAGCAGCTTAGCGCCCACGGGAAGGAAGGGGCAGCCCCAGCATTTT,CASSLAPTGRKGQPQHF,-,-,TRBJ1-5,TRBV7-2
TGTGCCAGCACCAAGGGATCCTACGAGCAGTACTTC,CASTKGSYEQYF,once,-,TRBJ2-7,TRBV11-2
TGTGCCAGCAGCCCTGGTGGGGGACAGGGAAGAGAGACCCAGTACTTC,CASSPGGGQGRETQYF,-,TRBD1,TRBJ2-5,TRBV5-4
TGTGCCAGCAGCTTGGGGCACGGTAGCGGGAGGGCCACGGTGCGCGAGCAGTACTTC,CASSLGHGSGRATVREQYF,-,TRBD2,TRBJ2-7,TRBV5-6
TGTGCCAGCAGTGAAGTCGCCCTCACCGGGGAGCTGTTTTTT,CASSEVALTGELFF,-,-,TRBJ2-2,TRBV6-1
TGTGCCAGCAGCCCGGGACAGAACACTGAAGCTTTCTTT,CASSPGQNTEAFF,-,-,TRBJ1-1,TRBV7-2
TGTGCTAGTGGTTTCCCCAAGGCTGGCGTCTTAGTGCTCACCTATGGCTACACCTTC,CASGFPKAGVLVLTYGYTF,-,-,TRBJ1-2,TRBV12-5
TGTGCCAGCAACGGGGAGGGCGCTAACACTGAAGCTTTCTTT,CASNGEGANTEAFF,few,-,TRBJ1-1,TRBV28
TGTGCCAGCAGTACGGGGGCTAGCGGGCACCCAGAAGAGCAGTACTTC,CASSTGASGHPEEQYF,-,TRBD2,TRBJ2-5,TRBV6-6
TGTGCCAGCAGCCCGAGGGGAAGCCCTCAGCCCCAGCATTTT,CASSPRGSPQPQHF,-,-,TRBJ1-5,TRBV7-2
TGTGCCAGCAGCCGACTCGAAGGGGCCGAGTCGAGCTCTGGAAACACCATATATTTT,CASSRLEGAESSSGNTIYF,-,-,TRBJ1-3,TRBV4-2
TGTGCCAGCTTTTTAGGAGGGACTAGCGGGCCTAGAGAGCAGTTCTTC,CASFLGGTSGPREQFF,-,TRBD2,TRBJ2-1,TRBV28
TGTGCCACCAGCAGTCCCGGGACTAGCGGGTTCCCAGAGACCCAGTACTTC,CATSSPGTSGFPETQYF,-,TRBD2,TRBJ2-5,TRBV15
TGTGCCAGCAGCTTTGGGACGGTGGGAGGGACCCAGTACTTC,CASSFGTVGGTQYF,-,-,TRBJ2-5,TRBV5-6
TGTGCCAGCACCCCGTGGGGTGGAGAAGAAAAACTGTTTTTT,CASTPWGGEEKLFF,-,-,TRBJ1-4,TRBV6-5
TGTGCCAGCTCACCGTTGGAGGACTACGAGCAGTACTTC,CASSPLEDYEQYF,-,-,TRBJ2-7,TRBV18
TGTGCCAGCAGTGCTTGGGATGCCGGTCGGGATGAGCAGTTCTTC,CASSAWDAGRDEQFF,-,-,TRBJ2-1,TRBV6-1
TGTGCCGGCAGTTTACGTTATGGGACTAGCGGGAGAAGCTACGAGCAGTACTTC,CAGSLRYGTSGRSYEQYF,-,TRBD2,TRBJ2-7,TRBV28
TGCGCCAGCAGCTTGGGACAGGGGTTTTATGGCTACACCTTC,CASSLGQGFYGYTF,-,TRBD1,TRBJ1-2,TRBV5-1
TGTGCCAGCAGCTTTGCCTCACCGGGACACCTCTACGAGCAGTACTTC,CASSFASPGHLYEQYF,-,-,TRBJ2-7,TRBV5-6
TGTGCCAGTAGTATAGATCGGTCCGCCACAAGAAATGAAAAACTGTTTTTT,CASSIDRSATRNEKLFF,once,-,TRBJ1-4,TRBV19
TGCGCCAGCAGCCAAGACCCGGGGGGGCAAGAGACCCAGTACTTC,CASSQDPGGQETQYF,-,TRBD2,TRBJ2-5,TRBV4-3
TGTGCCAGCAGCCCACACCCGGAAGCCAAAAACATTCAGTACTTC,CASSPHPEAKNIQYF,-,-,TRBJ2-4,TRBV6-5
TGTGCCAGCAGTTTATCCCCAGGGGGGGATCAAGAGACCCAGTACTTC,CASSLSPGGDQETQYF,-,-,TRBJ2-5,TRBV28
TGTGCCAGCAGTTCAGGGGTTGCCTACACCTTC,CASSSGVAYTF,-,-,TRBJ1-2,TRBV6-6
TGTGCCAGCAGCCAAACAGGTTCCCCCTACGAGCAGTACTTC,CASSQTGSPYEQYF,-,-,TRBJ2-7,TRBV13
TGTGCCAGCAGTTTTGCGGGAGTTATAGAGACCCAGTACTTC,CASSFAGVIETQYF,-,TRBD2,TRBJ2-5,TRBV28
TGTGCCAGCGACGTAGATACGCAGTATTTT,CASDVDTQYF,-,-,TRBJ2-3,TRBV7-2
TGTGCCAGCCGCTATCGGGGGCCATCCTACAATGAGCAGTTCTTC,CASRYRGPSYNEQFF,once,-,TRBJ2-1,TRBV30
TGTGCCAGCAGTGAAAGATTGGGGGGGACTAGCGGTATTACGAACACCGGGGAGCTGTTTTTT,CASSERLGGTSGITNTGELFF,-,TRBD2,TRBJ2-2,TRBV6-1
TGTGCCAGCTCACCGGTCTCGATCTCCGAAGCTTTCTTT,CASSPVSISEAFF,-,-,TRBJ1-1,TRBV18
TGTGCCAGCAGTTTCTTGGGGGGAAGCAATCAGCCCCAGCATTTT,CASSFLGGSNQPQHF,-,-,TRBJ1-5,TRBV28
TGTGCCAGCAGAACCTTAGGACTAGCGGGAGGGTTCTTC,CASRTLGLAGGFF,-,TRBD2,TRBJ2-1,TRBV28
TGTGCCAGCAGCCGAGCGGGAGGCGGAGAGACCCAGTACTTC,CASSRAGGGETQYF,-,TRBD2,TRBJ2-5,TRBV11-1
TGTGCCAGCAGCAAACGACAGGTTGCCCGCTCTGGAAACACCATATATTTT,CASSKRQVARSGNTIYF,-,-,TRBJ1-3,TRBV7-3
TGTGCCAGCAGTCCCTACCTAGACACAGACATGAACACTGAAGCTTTCTTT,CASSPYLDTDMNTEAFF,-,-,TRBJ1-1,TRBV28
TGTGCCAGCAGTTACCGGGTGGCAGAGACCCAGTACTTC,CASSYRVAETQYF,-,-,TRBJ2-5,TRBV6-6
TGTGCCAGCAGTTCAGGGTCGGGACAGCCCCAGCATTTT,CASSSGSGQPQHF,-,-,TRBJ1-5,TRBV6-4
TGTGCCAGCAGCTCCAGCCGGGGTAGCGGGACTCACAATGAGCAGTTCTTC,CASSSSRGSGTHNEQFF,-,TRBD2,TRBJ2-1,TRBV7-3
TGTGCCAGCAGCCAAGGGCGGGACAACGAGCAGTACTTC,CASSQGRDNEQYF,few,-,TRBJ2-7,TRBV4-2
TGCGCCACCGGAGGATTCTCCCCCAAGGTAGAGGACCCAGATACGCAGTATTTT,CATGGFSPKVEDPDTQYF,-,-,TRBJ2-3,TRBV10-2
TGTGCCAGCAGCCCACCGGGCCACGTAGAAAAACTGTTTTTT,CASSPPGHVEKLFF,-,-,TRBJ1-4,TRBV11-2
TGTGCCAGCAGTGATGGTCATGGAAACACCATATATTTT,CASSDGHGNTIYF,-,-,TRBJ1-3,TRBV2
TGTGCCAGCATTAAAGCCGGAAGGGGCGTCACCGGGGAGCTGTTTTTT,CASIKAGRGVTGELFF,-,-,TRBJ2-2,TRBV6-1